Listed below are T cell receptor beta chains from one sample, sequenced in a study of shared clonotypes between healthy human individuals. Repertoires were generated with immunoSEQ multiplex PCR, while TCRdb's copy carries only in-frame clones and drops some. The data hold more than 2 million clones, with 95% observed a single time. The sequencing input was naive CD4+ T cells sorted from blood. These receptors were collected from a man between 18 and 29 years old in good health. Each CDR3 is given with its conserved first and last residue. Expanded clones are given a class, and other clones once, few, many or no size at all.

CDR3aa: CTSSQEEETSTYNEQFF
abundance: once
j_gene: TRBJ2-1
v_gene: TRBV1

CDR3aa: CASSLGGLGMIDTQYF
abundance: .
j_gene: TRBJ2-3
v_gene: TRBV5-1

CDR3aa: CSAGGSDTQYF
abundance: .
j_gene: TRBJ2-3
v_gene: TRBV29-1

CDR3aa: CASSLGLSQPQHF
abundance: once
j_gene: TRBJ1-5
v_gene: TRBV18

CDR3aa: CASSLGPGGPTMGELFF
abundance: .
j_gene: TRBJ2-2
v_gene: TRBV7-9

CDR3aa: CAWSVASEGGYTF
abundance: .
j_gene: TRBJ1-2
v_gene: TRBV30

CDR3aa: CASSRDREASYEQYF
abundance: .
j_gene: TRBJ2-7
v_gene: TRBV18

CDR3aa: CASSLETGGGYGYTF
abundance: .
j_gene: TRBJ1-2
v_gene: TRBV5-1

CDR3aa: CAWGIQKLNEQFF
abundance: once
j_gene: TRBJ2-1
v_gene: TRBV30

CDR3aa: CASRGASGTDTQYF
abundance: .
j_gene: TRBJ2-3
v_gene: TRBV5-4

CDR3aa: CASSPSGGMDTEAFF
abundance: .
j_gene: TRBJ1-1
v_gene: TRBV7-9

CDR3aa: CASSPRAFLDGYTF
abundance: .
j_gene: TRBJ1-2
v_gene: TRBV7-2

CDR3aa: CASSKVIGLAGGSHEQYF
abundance: .
j_gene: TRBJ2-7
v_gene: TRBV21-1

CDR3aa: CASSPLGRAGEQYF
abundance: .
j_gene: TRBJ2-7
v_gene: TRBV13

CDR3aa: CASSRTNSYEQYF
abundance: .
j_gene: TRBJ2-7
v_gene: TRBV7-2

CDR3aa: CAISESIGYQETQYF
abundance: .
j_gene: TRBJ2-5
v_gene: TRBV10-3

CDR3aa: CASSPLAGDWYEQYF
abundance: .
j_gene: TRBJ2-7
v_gene: TRBV7-2

CDR3aa: CASTTKGNYGYTF
abundance: .
j_gene: TRBJ1-2
v_gene: TRBV19

CDR3aa: CASTGQSYEQYF
abundance: .
j_gene: TRBJ2-7
v_gene: TRBV6-1

CDR3aa: CASSQDRASGAYNEQFF
abundance: .
j_gene: TRBJ2-1
v_gene: TRBV4-3

CDR3aa: CASSLGLAGAADTQYF
abundance: .
j_gene: TRBJ2-3
v_gene: TRBV5-1

CDR3aa: CASSIGTGYNEQFF
abundance: .
j_gene: TRBJ2-1
v_gene: TRBV19

CDR3aa: CASKVQGGADEQFF
abundance: .
j_gene: TRBJ2-1
v_gene: TRBV2

CDR3aa: CASSRRTEAFF
abundance: .
j_gene: TRBJ1-1
v_gene: TRBV19

CDR3aa: CASSKKGAGDTEAFF
abundance: .
j_gene: TRBJ1-1
v_gene: TRBV7-9

CDR3aa: CASSLYQGPGNTIYF
abundance: .
j_gene: TRBJ1-3
v_gene: TRBV5-6

CDR3aa: CASSDAGRWAGANVLTF
abundance: .
j_gene: TRBJ2-6
v_gene: TRBV2

CDR3aa: CASSESQVNIQYF
abundance: .
j_gene: TRBJ2-4
v_gene: TRBV6-1

CDR3aa: CASSQDRGSATGELFF
abundance: .
j_gene: TRBJ2-2
v_gene: TRBV4-3

CDR3aa: CASSGASGSLMNEQFF
abundance: .
j_gene: TRBJ2-1
v_gene: TRBV5-1

CDR3aa: CASSEVGGTGNSPLHF
abundance: .
j_gene: TRBJ1-6
v_gene: TRBV2

CDR3aa: CASSLGRSGRNSPLHF
abundance: .
j_gene: TRBJ1-6
v_gene: TRBV7-6

CDR3aa: CASSTTGENTGELFF
abundance: .
j_gene: TRBJ2-2
v_gene: TRBV6-6

CDR3aa: CASSLTGQGGTGELFF
abundance: .
j_gene: TRBJ2-2
v_gene: TRBV5-1

CDR3aa: CASSPGVPSTDTQYF
abundance: .
j_gene: TRBJ2-3
v_gene: TRBV4-3

CDR3aa: CASSPPVGGNEQYF
abundance: .
j_gene: TRBJ2-7
v_gene: TRBV18

CDR3aa: CASSYGQPYEQYF
abundance: .
j_gene: TRBJ2-7
v_gene: TRBV4-1

CDR3aa: CAISGGTGSDTQYF
abundance: .
j_gene: TRBJ2-3
v_gene: TRBV10-3

CDR3aa: CASSQDGAGDTDTQYF
abundance: .
j_gene: TRBJ2-3
v_gene: TRBV4-3

CDR3aa: CASSLGQVGNEQFF
abundance: .
j_gene: TRBJ2-1
v_gene: TRBV5-1

CDR3aa: CAAKGQGRSPLHF
abundance: once
j_gene: TRBJ1-6
v_gene: TRBV6-1

CDR3aa: CASSFGGSLAENEQFF
abundance: once
j_gene: TRBJ2-1
v_gene: TRBV5-4

CDR3aa: CASSYNGRGNYGYTF
abundance: .
j_gene: TRBJ1-2
v_gene: TRBV28

CDR3aa: CASSLEGFANTGELFF
abundance: once
j_gene: TRBJ2-2
v_gene: TRBV5-1